This T cell receptor (beta chain) was recovered during a study of PD-L1 blockade in urothelial cancer. Stated time point: peripheral blood 6 weeks after treatment start. Sequencing was performed with immunoSEQ multiplex PCR; in TCRdb, only in-frame clones are kept and a portion is missing. The sample records about 66,000 clones, roughly 86% being singletons. V dropped 8 bases and J dropped 3; count of bases not matched to a gene: 5. Germline V gives CDR1 MDHEN, CDR2 SYDVKM. The CDR3 contains 13 residues. The chain has TRBV28 and TRBJ2-7; 9 nucleotides line up with TRBD1. The clonotype originates from a man aged 55-75 years with urothelial cancer. This material consisted of PBMCs, taken around atezolizumab (anti-PD-L1) treatment. The CDR3, as DNA: TGTGCCAGCGAGGGACAGGGTGGCTACGAGCAGTACTTC. Its translation is CASEGQGGYEQYF.